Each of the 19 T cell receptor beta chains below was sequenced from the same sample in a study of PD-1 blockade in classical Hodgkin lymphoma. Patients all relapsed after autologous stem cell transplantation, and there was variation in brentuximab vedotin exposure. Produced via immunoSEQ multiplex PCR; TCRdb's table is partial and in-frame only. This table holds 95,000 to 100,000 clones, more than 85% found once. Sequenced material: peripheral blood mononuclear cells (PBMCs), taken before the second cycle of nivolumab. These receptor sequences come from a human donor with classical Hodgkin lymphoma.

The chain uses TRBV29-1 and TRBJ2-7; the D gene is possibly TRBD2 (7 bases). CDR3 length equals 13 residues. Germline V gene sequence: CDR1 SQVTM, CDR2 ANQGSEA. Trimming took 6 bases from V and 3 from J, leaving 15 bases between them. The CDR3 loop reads CSVRLGGRYEQYF. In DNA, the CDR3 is TGCAGCGTCCGATTGGGGGGGCGCTACGAGCAGTACTTC.

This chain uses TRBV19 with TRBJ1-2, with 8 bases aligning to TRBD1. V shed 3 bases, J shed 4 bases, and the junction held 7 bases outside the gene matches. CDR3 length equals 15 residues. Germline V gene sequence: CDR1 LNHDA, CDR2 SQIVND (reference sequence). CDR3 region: CASSMGPGGSYGYTF. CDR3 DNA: TGTGCCAGTAGTATGGGGCCAGGGGGCTCCTATGGCTACACCTTC.

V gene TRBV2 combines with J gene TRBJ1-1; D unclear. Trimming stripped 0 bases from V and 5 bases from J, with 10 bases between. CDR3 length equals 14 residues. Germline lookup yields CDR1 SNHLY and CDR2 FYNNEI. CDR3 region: CASSEAGRWTEAFF. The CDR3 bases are TGTGCCAGCAGTGAAGCAGGAAGGTGGACTGAAGCTTTCTTT.

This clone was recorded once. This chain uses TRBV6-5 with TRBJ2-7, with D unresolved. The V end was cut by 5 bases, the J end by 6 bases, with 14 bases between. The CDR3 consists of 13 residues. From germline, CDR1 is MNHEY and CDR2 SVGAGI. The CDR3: CASSPKGWSEQYF. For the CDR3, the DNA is TGTGCCAGCAGTCCTAAAGGGTGGAGCGAGCAGTACTTC.

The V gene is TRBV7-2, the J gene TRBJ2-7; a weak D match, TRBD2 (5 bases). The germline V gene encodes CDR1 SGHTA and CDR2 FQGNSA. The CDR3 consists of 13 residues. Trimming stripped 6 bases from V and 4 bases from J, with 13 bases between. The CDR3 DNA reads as TGTGCCAGCAGGCCTCCTTCGGGGTACGAGCAGTACTTC. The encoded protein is CASRPPSGYEQYF.

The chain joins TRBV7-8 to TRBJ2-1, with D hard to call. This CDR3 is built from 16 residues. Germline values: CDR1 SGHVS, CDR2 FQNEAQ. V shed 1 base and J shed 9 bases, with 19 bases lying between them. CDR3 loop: CASSLVGSSTLSEQFF. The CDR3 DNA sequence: TGTGCCAGCAGCTTAGTCGGGTCCTCCACCTTGAGTGAGCAGTTCTTC.

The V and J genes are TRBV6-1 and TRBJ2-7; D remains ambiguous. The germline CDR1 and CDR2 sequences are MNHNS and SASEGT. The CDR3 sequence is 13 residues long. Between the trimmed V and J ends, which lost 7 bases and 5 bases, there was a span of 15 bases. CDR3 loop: CASISRVGNEQYF. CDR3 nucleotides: TGTGCCAGCATCTCTCGGGTGGGGAACGAGCAGTACTTC.

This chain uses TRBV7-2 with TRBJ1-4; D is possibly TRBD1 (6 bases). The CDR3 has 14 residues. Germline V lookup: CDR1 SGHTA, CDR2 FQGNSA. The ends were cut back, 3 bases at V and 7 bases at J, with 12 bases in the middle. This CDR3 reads CASSFPGAGEKLFF. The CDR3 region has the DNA TGTGCCAGCAGCTTTCCAGGGGCTGGTGAAAAACTGTTTTTT.

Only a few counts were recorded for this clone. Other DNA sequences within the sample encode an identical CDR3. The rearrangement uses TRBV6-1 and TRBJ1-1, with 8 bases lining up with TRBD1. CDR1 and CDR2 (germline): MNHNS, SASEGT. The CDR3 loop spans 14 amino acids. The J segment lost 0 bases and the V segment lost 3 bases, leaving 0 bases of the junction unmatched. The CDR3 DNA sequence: TGTGCCAGCAGTGAGACAGGGGTGAACACTGAAGCTTTCTTT. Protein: CASSETGVNTEAFF.

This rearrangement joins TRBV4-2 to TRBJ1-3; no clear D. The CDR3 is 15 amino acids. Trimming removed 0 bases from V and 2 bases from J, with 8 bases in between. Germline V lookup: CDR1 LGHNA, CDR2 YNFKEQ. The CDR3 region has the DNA TGTGCCAGCAGCCAAGAAAGGACCGCTGGAAACACCATATATTTT. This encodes CASSQERTAGNTIYF.

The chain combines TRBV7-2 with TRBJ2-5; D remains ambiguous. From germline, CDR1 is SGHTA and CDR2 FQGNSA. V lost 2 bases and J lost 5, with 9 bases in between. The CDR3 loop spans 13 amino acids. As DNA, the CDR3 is TGTGCCAGCAGCTTATATCAGAGGGAGACCCAGTACTTC. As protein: CASSLYQRETQYF.

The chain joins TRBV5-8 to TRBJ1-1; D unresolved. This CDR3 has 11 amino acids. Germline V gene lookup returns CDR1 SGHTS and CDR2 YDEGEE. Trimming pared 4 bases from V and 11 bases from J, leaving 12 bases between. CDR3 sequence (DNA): TGTGCCAGCAGCGCGACCTACAGCGCTTTCTTT. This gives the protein CASSATYSAFF.

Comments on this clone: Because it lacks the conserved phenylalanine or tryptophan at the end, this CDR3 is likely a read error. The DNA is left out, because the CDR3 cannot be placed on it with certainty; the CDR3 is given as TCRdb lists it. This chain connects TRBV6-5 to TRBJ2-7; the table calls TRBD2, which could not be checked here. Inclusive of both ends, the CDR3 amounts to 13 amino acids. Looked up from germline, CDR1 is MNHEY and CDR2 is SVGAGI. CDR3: CASSLGLAGPQSI.

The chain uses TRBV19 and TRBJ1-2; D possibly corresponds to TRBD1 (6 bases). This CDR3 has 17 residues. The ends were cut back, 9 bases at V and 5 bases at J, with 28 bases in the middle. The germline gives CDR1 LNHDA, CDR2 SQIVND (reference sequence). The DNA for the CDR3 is TGTGCCAGCCATTTGGACGGACCAGGGGCCGCCTTGTATGGCTACACCTTC. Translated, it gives CASHLDGPGAALYGYTF.

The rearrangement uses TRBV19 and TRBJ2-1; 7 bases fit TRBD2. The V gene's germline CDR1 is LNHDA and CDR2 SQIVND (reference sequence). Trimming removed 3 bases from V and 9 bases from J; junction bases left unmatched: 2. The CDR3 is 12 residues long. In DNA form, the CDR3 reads TGTGCCAGTAGTATCGGGGGGACTGAGCAGTTCTTC. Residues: CASSIGGTEQFF.

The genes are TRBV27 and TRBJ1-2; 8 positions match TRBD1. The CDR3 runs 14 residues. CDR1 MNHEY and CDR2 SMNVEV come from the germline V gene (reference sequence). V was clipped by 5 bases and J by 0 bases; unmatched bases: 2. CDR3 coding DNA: TGTGCCAGCAGTCCAGGGGGCCCTAACTATGGCTACACCTTC. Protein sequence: CASSPGGPNYGYTF.

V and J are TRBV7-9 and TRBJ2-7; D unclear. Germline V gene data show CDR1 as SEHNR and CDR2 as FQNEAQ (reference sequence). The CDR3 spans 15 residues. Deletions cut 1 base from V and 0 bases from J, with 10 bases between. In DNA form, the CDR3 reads TGTGCCAGCAGCTTAGAGGAGACGGCCTCCTACGAGCAGTACTTC. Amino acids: CASSLEETASYEQYF.

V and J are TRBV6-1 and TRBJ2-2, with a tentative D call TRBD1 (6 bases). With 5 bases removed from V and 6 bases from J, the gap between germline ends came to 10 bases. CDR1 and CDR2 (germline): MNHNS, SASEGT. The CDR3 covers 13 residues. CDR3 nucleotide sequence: TGTGCCAGCAGTACTACAGGGTCCGGGGAGCTGTTTTTT. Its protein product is CASSTTGSGELFF.

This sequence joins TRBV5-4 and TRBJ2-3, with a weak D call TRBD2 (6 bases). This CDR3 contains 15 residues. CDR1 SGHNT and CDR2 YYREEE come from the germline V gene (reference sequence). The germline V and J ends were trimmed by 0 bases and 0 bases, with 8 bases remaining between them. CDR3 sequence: CASSLAGTSTDTQYF. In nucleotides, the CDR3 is TGTGCCAGCAGCTTGGCCGGGACTAGCACAGATACGCAGTATTTT.